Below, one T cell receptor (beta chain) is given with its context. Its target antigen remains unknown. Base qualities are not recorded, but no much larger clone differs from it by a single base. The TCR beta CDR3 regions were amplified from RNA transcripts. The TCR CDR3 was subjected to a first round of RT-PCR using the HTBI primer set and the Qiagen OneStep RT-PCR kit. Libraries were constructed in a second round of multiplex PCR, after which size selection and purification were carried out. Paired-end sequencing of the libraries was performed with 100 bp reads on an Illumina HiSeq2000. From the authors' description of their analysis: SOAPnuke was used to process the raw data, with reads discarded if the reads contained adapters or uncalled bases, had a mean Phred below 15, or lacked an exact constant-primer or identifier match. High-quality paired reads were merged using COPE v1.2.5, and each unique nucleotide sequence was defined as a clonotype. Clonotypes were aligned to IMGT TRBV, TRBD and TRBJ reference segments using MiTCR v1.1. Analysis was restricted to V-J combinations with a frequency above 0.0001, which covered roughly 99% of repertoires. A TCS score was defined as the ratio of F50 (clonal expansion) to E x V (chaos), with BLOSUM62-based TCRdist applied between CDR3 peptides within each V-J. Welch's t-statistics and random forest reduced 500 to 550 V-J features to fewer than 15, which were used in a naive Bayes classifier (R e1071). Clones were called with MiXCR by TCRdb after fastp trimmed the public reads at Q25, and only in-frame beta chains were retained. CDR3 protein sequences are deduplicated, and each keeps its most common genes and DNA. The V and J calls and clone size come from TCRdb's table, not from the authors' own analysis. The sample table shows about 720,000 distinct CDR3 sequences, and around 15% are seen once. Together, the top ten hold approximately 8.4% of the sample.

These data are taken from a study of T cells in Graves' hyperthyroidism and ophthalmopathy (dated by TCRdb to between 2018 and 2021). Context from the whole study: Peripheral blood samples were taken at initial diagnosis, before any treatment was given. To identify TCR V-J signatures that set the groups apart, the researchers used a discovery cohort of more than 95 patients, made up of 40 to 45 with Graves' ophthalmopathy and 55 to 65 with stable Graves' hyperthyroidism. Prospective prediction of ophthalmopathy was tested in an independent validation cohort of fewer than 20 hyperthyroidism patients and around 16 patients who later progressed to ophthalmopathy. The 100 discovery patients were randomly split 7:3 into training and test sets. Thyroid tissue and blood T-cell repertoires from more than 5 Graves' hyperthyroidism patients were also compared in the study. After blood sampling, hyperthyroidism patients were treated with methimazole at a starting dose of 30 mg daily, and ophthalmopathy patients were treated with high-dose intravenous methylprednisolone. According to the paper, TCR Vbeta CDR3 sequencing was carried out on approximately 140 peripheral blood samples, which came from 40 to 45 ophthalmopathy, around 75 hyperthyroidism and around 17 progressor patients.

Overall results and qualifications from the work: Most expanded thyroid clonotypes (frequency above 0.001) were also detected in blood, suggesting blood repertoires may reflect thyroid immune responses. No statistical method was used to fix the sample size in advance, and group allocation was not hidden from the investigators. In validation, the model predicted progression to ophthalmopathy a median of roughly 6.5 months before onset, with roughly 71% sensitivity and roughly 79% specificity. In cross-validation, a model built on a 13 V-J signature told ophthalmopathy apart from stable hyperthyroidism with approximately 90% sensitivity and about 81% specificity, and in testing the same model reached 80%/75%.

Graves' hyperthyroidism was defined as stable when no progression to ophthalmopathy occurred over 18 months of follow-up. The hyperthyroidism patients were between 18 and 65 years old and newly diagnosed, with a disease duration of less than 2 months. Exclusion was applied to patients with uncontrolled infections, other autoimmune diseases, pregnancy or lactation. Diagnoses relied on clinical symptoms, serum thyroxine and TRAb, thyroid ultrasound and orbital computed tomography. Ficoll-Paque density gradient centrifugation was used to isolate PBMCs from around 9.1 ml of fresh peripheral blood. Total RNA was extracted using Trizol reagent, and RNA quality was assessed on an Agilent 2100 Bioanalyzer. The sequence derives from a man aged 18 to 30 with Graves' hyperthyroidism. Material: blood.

CDR3 protein: CASSPPDSSYEQYF. Read as DNA, the sequence is TGCGCCAGCAGCCCCCCGGACAGCTCCTACGAGCAGTACTTC. The rearrangement combines TRBV5-1 with TRBJ2-7; a weak D assignment points to TRBD1 (6 bases agree). The germline V gene supplies CDR1 SGHRS and CDR2 YFSETQ. The CDR3 numbers 14 residues from cysteine through phenylalanine. Only the CDR3 portion is preserved as DNA: 42 bases, with reading frame beginning at the first base. V loses 4 bases, J loses 0 bases, and the germline ends lie 11 bases apart.